This T cell receptor (beta chain) was obtained from a study of graft-versus-host responses after intestinal transplantation. As for the study in general: Tacrolimus plus steroids were given to all recipients for approximately 3 years, preceded by anti-thymocyte globulin induction. Study observations and caveats: GvH clones turned up in recipient marrow; some had shown up first in ileum or blood. Early post-transplant falls in HvG clones accompanied the peak levels of circulating GvH clones.

Germline V gene sequence: CDR1 SGHTA, CDR2 FQGNSA. Trimming cost V 6 bases and J 7 bases, with 21 bases left between them. The CDR3 length is 15 residues. TCRdb keeps only in-frame clones here, not all; method: immunoSEQ multiplex PCR. The sample has some 120,000 clones, approximately 90% seen once. Worth noting for this clone: Its target is not known.

V and J are TRBV7-2 and TRBJ1-1, with D possibly TRBD1 on 5 matching bases. This clonotype was sampled from a human donor who received an intestinal transplant. Specimen: unstimulated CD4+ T cells sorted from spleen or lymph node cells, collected before intestinal transplant. CDR3 residues: CASRFARGGENEAFF. The CDR3 nucleotides are TGTGCCAGCAGGTTCGCCCGGGGGGGGGAGAATGAAGCTTTCTTT.